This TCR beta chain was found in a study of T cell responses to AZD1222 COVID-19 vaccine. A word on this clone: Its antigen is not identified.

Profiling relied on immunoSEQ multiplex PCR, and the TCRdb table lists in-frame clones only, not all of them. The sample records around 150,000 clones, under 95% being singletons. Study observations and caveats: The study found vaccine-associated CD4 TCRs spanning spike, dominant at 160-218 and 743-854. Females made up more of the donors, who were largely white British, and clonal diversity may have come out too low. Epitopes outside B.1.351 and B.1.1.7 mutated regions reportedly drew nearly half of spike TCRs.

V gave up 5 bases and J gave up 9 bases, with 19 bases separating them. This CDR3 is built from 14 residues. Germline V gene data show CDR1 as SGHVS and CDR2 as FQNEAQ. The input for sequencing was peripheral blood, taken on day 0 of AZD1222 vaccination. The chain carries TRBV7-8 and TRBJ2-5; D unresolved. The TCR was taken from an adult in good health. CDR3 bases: TGTGCCAGCAGCGACGGCCGGGCCCCAGGAGCCCAGTACTTC. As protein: CASSDGRAPGAQYF.